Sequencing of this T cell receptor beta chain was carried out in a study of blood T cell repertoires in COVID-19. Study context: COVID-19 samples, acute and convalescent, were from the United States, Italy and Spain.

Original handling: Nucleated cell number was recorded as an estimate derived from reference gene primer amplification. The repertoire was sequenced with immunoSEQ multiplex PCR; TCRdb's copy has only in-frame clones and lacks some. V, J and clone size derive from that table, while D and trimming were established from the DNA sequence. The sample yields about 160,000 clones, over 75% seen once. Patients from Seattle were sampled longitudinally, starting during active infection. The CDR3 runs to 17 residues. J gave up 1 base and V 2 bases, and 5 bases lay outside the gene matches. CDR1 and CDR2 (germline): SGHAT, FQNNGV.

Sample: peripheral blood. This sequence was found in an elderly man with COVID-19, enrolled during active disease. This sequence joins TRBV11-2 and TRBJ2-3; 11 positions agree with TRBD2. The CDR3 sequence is CASSLLAGGAGTDTQYF. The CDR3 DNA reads TGTGCCAGCAGCTTATTAGCGGGGGGGGCGGGCACAGATACGCAGTATTTT.